This T cell receptor beta chain was sequenced in a study of PD-1 and CTLA-4 blockade in melanoma. The length of the CDR3 is 14 residues. Germline values: CDR1 MNHEY, CDR2 SVGAGI. V dropped 8 bases and J dropped 5 bases, with 18 bases sitting between them. The table came from immunoSEQ multiplex PCR; TCRdb's copy has only in-frame clones and leaves some out. The top ten hold 7.8% of the sample, which has about 21,000 clones, 88% seen once. The gene calls are TRBV6-5 and TRBJ1-2; D remains unclear. The receptor's source is a human donor with melanoma. The specimen comprised CD8+ T cells from peripheral blood, sampled before anti-PD-1 treatment. The chain's CDR3 is CASATKANGYGYTF. The CDR3 DNA follows: TGTGCCAGCGCAACGAAGGCAAACGGATATGGCTACACCTTC.